This T cell receptor (beta chain) originates from a study of cytomegalovirus exposure and HLA in healthy donors listed by TCRdb under 2017. In terms of the full investigation: The roughly 650 repertoires of the first cohort and the 120 validation repertoires were produced on the same platform, according to a later analysis. The study aimed to test whether cataloging public T cell receptors could reveal signatures of past pathogen exposure. Besides the first cohort of hundreds of subjects, a separate validation cohort made up of about 120 different subjects was used. High-throughput TCR immunosequencing, statistical association of individual TCRs with disease status, and machine learning were combined to predict cytomegalovirus infection status.

The research as a whole found: The authors suggested that the approach could potentially be extended to other disease states and immunological phenotypes. A later analysis found that TCRs clustered in the first cohort also tended to co-occur in the 100 to 150 validation repertoires, with more than 90% of cluster scores above 0. A few of the identified cytomegalovirus-associated TCR beta chains were confirmed in vitro to be specific for cytomegalovirus antigens. A later analysis lacked HLA typing for the validation cohort, so it scored co-occurrence in that cohort across all 120 or so repertoires. The study gave a list of 150 to 200 TCR beta chains associated with cytomegalovirus. Most TCR sequences were seen in very few donors, while some public TCRs were found in many individuals. The classifier was reported to diagnose cytomegalovirus status with high specificity and sensitivity in both the original and validation cohorts.

In the case of this clone: Its antigen remains unidentified. Base-call qualities are not available, and no considerably larger clone is one nucleotide away.

V drops 3 bases and J drops 0 bases, leaving 8 bases in between. According to the germline V gene, CDR1 reads KGHSH and CDR2 reads LQKENI. The CDR3 sequence holds 15 residues, the cysteine and phenylalanine included. CDR3 DNA is the only sequence kept; it has 45 bases, read in frame from the first base. Separate from the approximately 730-subject first cohort, the validation cohort of more than 90 subjects was the group to which the donors belonged. To prepare the library, the immunoSEQ multiplex PCR assay was applied. The authors' pipeline ran thus. A statistical classification framework was built for diagnosing cytomegalovirus status from the catalog of TCR beta chain sequences. TCRdb limited this immuneACCESS table to in-frame rearrangements with V and J called. A share of clones is missing; checked studies link under half to unresolved V genes, and the rest is unexplained. That table supplies the V and J calls and clone size; D and trimming were determined from the DNA. The sample contains about 180,000 clones, about 85% of them found a single time. The ten top clones hold 15% to 20% of the sample.

The chain was built from TRBV18 and TRBJ1-4; the D gene cannot be named for sure. The sample was PBMCs. The receptor was isolated from a man between 18 and 29 years old in good health and CMV-seropositive. The CDR3 reads CASSPGGATNEKLFF. DNA sequence: TGTGCCAGCTCACCTGGAGGAGCAACTAATGAAAAACTGTTTTTT.